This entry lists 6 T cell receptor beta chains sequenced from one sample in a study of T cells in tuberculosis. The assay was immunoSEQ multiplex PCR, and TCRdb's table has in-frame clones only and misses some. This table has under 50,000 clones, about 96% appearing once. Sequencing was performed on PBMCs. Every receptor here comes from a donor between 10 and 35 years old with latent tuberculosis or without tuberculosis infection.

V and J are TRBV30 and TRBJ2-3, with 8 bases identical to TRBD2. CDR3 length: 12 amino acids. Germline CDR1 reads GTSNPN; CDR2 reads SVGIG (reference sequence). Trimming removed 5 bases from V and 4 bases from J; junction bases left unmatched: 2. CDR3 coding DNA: TGTGCCTGGGCGGGGGGTCCAGATACGCAGTATTTT. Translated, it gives CAWAGGPDTQYF.

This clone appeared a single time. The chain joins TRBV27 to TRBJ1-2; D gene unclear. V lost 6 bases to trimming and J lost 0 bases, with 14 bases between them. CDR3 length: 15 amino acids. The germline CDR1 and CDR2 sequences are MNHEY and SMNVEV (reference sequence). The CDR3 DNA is TGTGCCAGCAGCCTCCTGAAGGGAGCTAACTATGGCTACACCTTC. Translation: CASSLLKGANYGYTF.

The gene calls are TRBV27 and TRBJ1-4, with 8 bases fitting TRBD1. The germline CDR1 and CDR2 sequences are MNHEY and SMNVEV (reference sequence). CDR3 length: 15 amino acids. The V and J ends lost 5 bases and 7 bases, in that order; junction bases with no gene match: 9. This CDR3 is CASSPPTGEGEKLFF. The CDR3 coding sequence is TGTGCCAGCAGTCCTCCGACAGGGGAAGGTGAAAAACTGTTTTTT.

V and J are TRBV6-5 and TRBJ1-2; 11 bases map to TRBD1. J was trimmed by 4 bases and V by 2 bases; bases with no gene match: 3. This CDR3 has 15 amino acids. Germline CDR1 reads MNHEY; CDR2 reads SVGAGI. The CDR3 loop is CASSYLGTGGYGYTF. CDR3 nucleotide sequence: TGTGCCAGCAGTTACCTGGGGACAGGGGGCTATGGCTACACCTTC.

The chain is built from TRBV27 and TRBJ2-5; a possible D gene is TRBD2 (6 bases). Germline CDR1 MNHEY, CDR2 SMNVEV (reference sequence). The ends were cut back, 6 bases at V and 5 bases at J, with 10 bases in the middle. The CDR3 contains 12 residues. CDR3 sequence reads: CASSVEGETQYF. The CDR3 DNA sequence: TGTGCCAGCAGCGTGGAGGGGGAGACCCAGTACTTC.

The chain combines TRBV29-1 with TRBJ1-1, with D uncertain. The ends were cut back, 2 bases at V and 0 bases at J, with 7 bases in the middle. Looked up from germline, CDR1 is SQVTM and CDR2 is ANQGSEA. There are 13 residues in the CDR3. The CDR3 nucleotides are TGCAGCGTTGAAACGCAGATGAACACTGAAGCTTTCTTT. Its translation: CSVETQMNTEAFF.